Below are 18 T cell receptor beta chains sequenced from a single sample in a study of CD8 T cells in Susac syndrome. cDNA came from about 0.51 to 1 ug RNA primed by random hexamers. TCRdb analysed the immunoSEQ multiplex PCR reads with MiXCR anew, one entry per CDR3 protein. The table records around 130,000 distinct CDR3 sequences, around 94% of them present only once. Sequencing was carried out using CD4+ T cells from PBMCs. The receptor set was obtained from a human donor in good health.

Written as DNA, the CDR3 is TGTGCCTGGAGTGTTCAGGGGATGGGGCAGCCCCAGCATTTT. Residues: CAWSVQGMGQPQHF. The V and J genes are TRBV30 and TRBJ1-5, with D tentatively TRBD1 (6 bases). The CDR3 has 14 amino acids. Trimming removed 0 bases at V and 7 bases at J, with 13 bases between. From germline, CDR1 is GTSNPN and CDR2 SVGIG (reference sequence).

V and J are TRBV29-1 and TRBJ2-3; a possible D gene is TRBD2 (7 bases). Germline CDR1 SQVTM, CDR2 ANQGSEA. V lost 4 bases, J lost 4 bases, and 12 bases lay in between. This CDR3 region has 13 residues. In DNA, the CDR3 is TGCAGCGTTGGGGGGGAGGGGGCAGATACGCAGTATTTT. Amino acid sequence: CSVGGEGADTQYF.

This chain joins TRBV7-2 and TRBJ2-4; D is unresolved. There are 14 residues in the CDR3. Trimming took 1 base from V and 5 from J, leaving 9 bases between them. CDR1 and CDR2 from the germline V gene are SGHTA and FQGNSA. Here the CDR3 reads CASSLGPGQNIQYF. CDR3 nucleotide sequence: TGTGCCAGCAGCTTAGGTCCGGGCCAAAACATTCAGTACTTC.

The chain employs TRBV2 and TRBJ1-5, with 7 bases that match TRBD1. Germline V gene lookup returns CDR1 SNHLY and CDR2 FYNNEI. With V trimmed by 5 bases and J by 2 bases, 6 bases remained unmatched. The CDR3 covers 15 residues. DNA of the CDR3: TGTGCCAGCAGTAGCCTCGGACAGGGCAATCAGCCCCAGCATTTT. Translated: CASSSLGQGNQPQHF. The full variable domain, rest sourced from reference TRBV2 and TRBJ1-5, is EPEVTQTPSHQVTQMGQEVILRCVPISNHLYFYWYRQILGQKVEFLVSFYNNEISEKSEIFDDQFSVERPDGSNFTLKIRSTKLEDSAMYFCASSSLGQGNQPQHFGDGTRLSIL.

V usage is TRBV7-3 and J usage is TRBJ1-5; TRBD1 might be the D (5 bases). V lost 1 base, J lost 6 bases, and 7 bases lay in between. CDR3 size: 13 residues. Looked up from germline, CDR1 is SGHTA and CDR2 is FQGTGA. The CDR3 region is CASSLRRGQPQHF. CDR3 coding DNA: TGTGCCAGCAGCTTAAGAAGGGGTCAGCCCCAGCATTTT. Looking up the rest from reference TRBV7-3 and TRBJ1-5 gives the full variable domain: GAGVSQTPSNKVTEKGKYVELRCDPISGHTALYWYRQSLGQGPEFLIYFQGTGAADDSGLPNDRFFAVRPEGSVSTLKIQRTERGDSAVYLCASSLRRGQPQHFGDGTRLSIL.

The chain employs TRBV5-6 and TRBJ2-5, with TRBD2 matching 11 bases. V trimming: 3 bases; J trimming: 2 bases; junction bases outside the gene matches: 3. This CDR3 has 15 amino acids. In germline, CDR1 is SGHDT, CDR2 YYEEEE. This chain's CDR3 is CASSSLAGDQETQYF. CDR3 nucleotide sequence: TGTGCCAGCAGCTCACTAGCGGGAGATCAAGAGACCCAGTACTTC.

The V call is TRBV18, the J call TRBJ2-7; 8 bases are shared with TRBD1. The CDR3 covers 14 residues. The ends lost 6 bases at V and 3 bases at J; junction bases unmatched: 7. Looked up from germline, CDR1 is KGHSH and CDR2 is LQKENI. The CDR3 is CASSPGTGFYEQYF. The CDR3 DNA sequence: TGTGCCAGCTCCCCCGGGACAGGATTCTACGAGCAGTACTTC.

The CDR3 reads CASSLTSGSPDTQYF. The CDR3 nucleotides read TGTGCCAGCAGCCTGACTAGCGGGAGTCCAGATACGCAGTATTTT. The chain employs TRBV14 and TRBJ2-3; 12 positions agree with TRBD2. The CDR3 has 15 residues. V shed 4 bases and J 4 bases; nucleotides not matched to a gene: 3. Germline V CDR1 and CDR2: SGHDN, FVKESK.

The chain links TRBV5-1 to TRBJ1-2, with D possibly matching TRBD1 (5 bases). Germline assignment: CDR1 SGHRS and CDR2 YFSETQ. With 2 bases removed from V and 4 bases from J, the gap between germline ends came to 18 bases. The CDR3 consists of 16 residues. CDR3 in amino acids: CASSFTPWAGPYGYTF. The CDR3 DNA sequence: TGCGCCAGCAGCTTTACCCCTTGGGCAGGGCCCTATGGCTACACCTTC.

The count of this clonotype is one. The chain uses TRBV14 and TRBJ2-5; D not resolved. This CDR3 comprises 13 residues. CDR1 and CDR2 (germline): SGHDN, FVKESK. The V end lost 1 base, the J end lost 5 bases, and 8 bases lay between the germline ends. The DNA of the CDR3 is TGTGCCAGCAGCCAAGGAAGTCGGGAGACCCAGTACTTC. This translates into CASSQGSRETQYF.

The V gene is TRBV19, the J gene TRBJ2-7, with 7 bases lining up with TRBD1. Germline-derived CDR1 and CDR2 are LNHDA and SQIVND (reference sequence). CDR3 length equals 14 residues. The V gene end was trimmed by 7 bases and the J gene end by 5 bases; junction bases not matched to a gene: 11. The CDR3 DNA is TGTGCCAGTAATTCCCAGGGGGATCTGAACGAGCAGTACTTC. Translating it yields CASNSQGDLNEQYF. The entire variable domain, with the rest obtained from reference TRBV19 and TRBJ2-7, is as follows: DGGITQSPKYLFRKEGQNVTLSCEQNLNHDAMYWYRQDPGQGLRLIYYSQIVNDFQKGDIAEGYSVSREKKESFPLTVTSAQKNPTAFYLCASNSQGDLNEQYFGPGTRLTVT.

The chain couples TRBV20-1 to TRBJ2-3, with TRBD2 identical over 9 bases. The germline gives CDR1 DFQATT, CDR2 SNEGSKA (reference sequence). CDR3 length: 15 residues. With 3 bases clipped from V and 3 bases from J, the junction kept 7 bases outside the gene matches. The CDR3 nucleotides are TGCAGTGCTAGTATGCTAGCGGGAAGAACAGATACGCAGTATTTT. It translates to CSASMLAGRTDTQYF.

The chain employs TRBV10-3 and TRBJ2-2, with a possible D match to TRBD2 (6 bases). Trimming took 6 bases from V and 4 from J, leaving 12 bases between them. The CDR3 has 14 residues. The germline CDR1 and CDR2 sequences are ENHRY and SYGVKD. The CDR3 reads CAIRQGTGTGELFF. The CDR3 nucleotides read TGTGCCATCAGACAAGGGACTGGCACCGGGGAGCTGTTTTTT.

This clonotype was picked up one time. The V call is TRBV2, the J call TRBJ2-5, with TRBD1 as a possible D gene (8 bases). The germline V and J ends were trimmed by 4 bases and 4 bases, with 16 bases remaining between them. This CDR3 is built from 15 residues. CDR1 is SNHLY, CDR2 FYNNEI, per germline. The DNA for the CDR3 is TGTGCCAGCAGTGCCCGACAGGGGAGGGCAGAGACCCAGTACTTC. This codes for CASSARQGRAETQYF.

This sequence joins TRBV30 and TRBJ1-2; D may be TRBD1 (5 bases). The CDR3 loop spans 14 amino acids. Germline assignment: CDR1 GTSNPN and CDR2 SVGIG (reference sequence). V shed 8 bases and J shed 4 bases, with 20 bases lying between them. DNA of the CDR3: TGTGCCGGCCGAAATCTGGGGGGACCCTATGGCTACACCTTC. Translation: CAGRNLGGPYGYTF. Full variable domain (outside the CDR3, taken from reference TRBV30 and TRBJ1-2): SQTIHQWPATLVQPVGSPLSLECTVEGTSNPNLYWYRQAAGRGLQLLFYSVGIGQISSEVPQNLSASRPQDRQFILSSKKLLLSDSGFYLCAGRNLGGPYGYTFGSGTRLTVV.

The CDR3 DNA follows: TGTGCCAGCAGGCCCCAGTGGGACAACACCGGGGAGCTGTTTTTT. It codes for CASRPQWDNTGELFF. J is TRBJ2-2 and V is TRBV28; D possibly matches TRBD1 or TRBD2 (5 bases each). The CDR3 length is 15 residues. With 6 bases removed from V and 2 bases from J, the gap between germline ends came to 13 bases. Per germline, CDR1 MDHEN and CDR2 SYDVKM. Complete variable domain (other parts from reference TRBV28 and TRBJ2-2): DVKVTQSSRYLVKRTGEKVFLECVQDMDHENMFWYRQDPGLGLRLIYFSYDVKMKEKGDIPEGYSVSREKKERFSLILESASTNQTSMYLCASRPQWDNTGELFFGEGSRLTVL.

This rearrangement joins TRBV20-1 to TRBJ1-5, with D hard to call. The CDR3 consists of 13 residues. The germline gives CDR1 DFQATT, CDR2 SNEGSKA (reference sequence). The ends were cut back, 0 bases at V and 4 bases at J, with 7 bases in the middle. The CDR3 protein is CSARDSSNQPQHF. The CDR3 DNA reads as TGCAGTGCTAGAGATTCGAGTAATCAGCCCCAGCATTTT.

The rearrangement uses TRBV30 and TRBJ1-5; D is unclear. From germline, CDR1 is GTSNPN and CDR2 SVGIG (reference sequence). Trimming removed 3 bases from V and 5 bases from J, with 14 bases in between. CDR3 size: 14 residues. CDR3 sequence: CAWSPIQEDQPQHF. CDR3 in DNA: TGTGCCTGGAGCCCTATTCAGGAGGATCAGCCCCAGCATTTT.